These T cell receptor beta chains were read from a single sample in a study of beta chain features in type 1 diabetes. This table comes from immunoSEQ multiplex PCR, and its TCRdb copy is limited to in-frame clones, with some not included. The sample comprises about 150,000 clones, approximately 8% of which are singletons, and approximately 0.54% rests with the top ten. Sequencing input: central memory CD4+ T cells from blood. The source of these receptors is a man aged 18 to 30 with type 1 diabetes. Each CDR3 is given with its conserved first and last residue. A D gene is named only where the DNA matches it firmly. Clone size is shown for a subset of rows, as once, few, many or a class of expanded clone.

V: TRBV6-4; size: -; D: TRBD2; J: TRBJ2-1; CDR3: CASSDSRASGYNEQFF; DNA: TGTGCCAGCAGTGACTCGAGGGCTAGCGGCTACAATGAGCAGTTCTTC
V: TRBV5-1; size: many; D: TRBD1; J: TRBJ1-2; CDR3: CASSPGTGTHNYGYTF; DNA: TGCGCCAGCAGCCCTGGGACAGGGACCCACAACTATGGCTACACCTTC
V: TRBV27; size: -; D: TRBD2; J: TRBJ2-7; CDR3: CASSSRGSQPGSGRVYEQYF; DNA: TGTGCCAGCAGTTCTAGAGGCTCACAGCCAGGTAGCGGGAGGGTCTACGAGCAGTACTTC
V: TRBV7-2; size: few; D: TRBD2; J: TRBJ2-7; CDR3: CASSITTSGRTYEQYF; DNA: TGTGCCAGCAGCATAACAACTAGCGGGAGAACCTACGAGCAGTACTTC
V: TRBV19; size: few; D: -; J: TRBJ1-4; CDR3: CASNFAGREKLFF; DNA: TGTGCCAGTAACTTCGCCGGCAGGGAAAAACTGTTTTTT
V: TRBV18; size: few; D: TRBD1; J: TRBJ1-6; CDR3: CASSPSGTGTKLLHF; DNA: TGTGCCAGCTCACCATCCGGGACAGGGACCAAACTCCTCCACTTT
V: TRBV7-9; size: few; D: TRBD1; J: TRBJ2-2; CDR3: CASSSTGDREELFF; DNA: TGTGCCAGCAGCTCGACAGGGGATCGTGAGGAGCTGTTTTTT
V: TRBV7-2; size: few; D: TRBD2; J: TRBJ2-3; CDR3: CASSFRTSTQYF; DNA: TGTGCCAGCAGCTTCCGGACTAGTACGCAGTATTTT
V: TRBV29-1; size: few; D: TRBD1; J: TRBJ2-7; CDR3: CSVADRGQTYEQYF; DNA: TGCAGCGTCGCCGACAGGGGGCAGACCTACGAGCAGTACTTC
V: TRBV5-4; size: few; D: TRBD2; J: TRBJ2-1; CDR3: CASSRLADSYNEQFF; DNA: TGTGCCAGCAGCCGACTAGCGGACTCCTACAATGAGCAGTTCTTC
V: TRBV14; size: -; D: TRBD1; J: TRBJ1-2; CDR3: CASSQNRGDYGYTF; DNA: TGTGCCAGCAGCCAAAACAGGGGGGACTATGGCTACACCTTC
V: TRBV2; size: few; D: TRBD1; J: TRBJ1-2; CDR3: CASSVGQGFNYGYTF; DNA: TGTGCCAGCAGTGTTGGACAGGGATTTAACTATGGCTACACCTTC
V: TRBV11-2; size: -; D: TRBD1; J: TRBJ1-5; CDR3: CASSQQGSQPQHF; DNA: TGTGCCAGCAGTCAACAGGGGAGCCAGCCCCAGCATTTT
V: TRBV4-1; size: -; D: -; J: TRBJ1-2; CDR3: CASSPIARQDYGYTF; DNA: TGCGCCAGCAGCCCAATCGCCCGACAGGACTATGGCTACACCTTC
V: TRBV6-6; size: -; D: TRBD1; J: TRBJ1-2; CDR3: CASRGDRIYGYTF; DNA: TGTGCCAGCAGGGGGGACAGAATCTATGGCTACACCTTC
V: TRBV28; size: few; D: TRBD1; J: TRBJ2-7; CDR3: CASSLTSTGAYEQYF; DNA: TGTGCCAGCAGTTTAACCTCGACAGGGGCCTACGAGCAGTACTTC
V: TRBV28; size: few; D: TRBD1; J: TRBJ1-1; CDR3: CASRRPLQGDTEAFF; DNA: TGTGCCAGCAGGCGCCCTTTACAGGGGGACACTGAAGCTTTCTTT
V: TRBV5-1; size: -; D: -; J: TRBJ1-2; CDR3: CASSLELAGLNYGYTF; DNA: TGCGCCAGCAGCTTGGAATTAGCCGGACTTAACTATGGCTACACCTTC
V: TRBV28; size: few; D: -; J: TRBJ2-6; CDR3: CASSGGGISGANVLTF; DNA: TGTGCCAGCTCAGGCGGGGGCATCTCTGGGGCCAACGTCCTGACTTTC
V: TRBV5-4; size: -; D: -; J: TRBJ2-5; CDR3: CASSLQGYPQETQYF; DNA: TGTGCCAGCAGCTTGCAGGGATATCCCCAAGAGACCCAGTACTTC
V: TRBV14; size: many; D: TRBD1; J: TRBJ1-2; CDR3: CASSQLDRGSDGYTF; DNA: TGTGCCAGCAGCCAACTCGACAGGGGGTCGGATGGCTACACCTTC
V: TRBV5-4; size: few; D: -; J: TRBJ2-7; CDR3: CASSPEDYYEQYF; DNA: TGTGCCAGCAGCCCTGAGGACTACTACGAGCAGTACTTC
V: TRBV12-2; size: -; D: -; J: TRBJ2-7; CDR3: CASPRGRGITLPYEQYF; DNA: TGTGCAAGTCCTCGGGGCAGGGGGATTACTCTTCCCTACGAGCAGTACTTC
V: TRBV4-3; size: -; D: -; J: TRBJ1-6; CDR3: CASSPDGTQSSYNSPLHF; DNA: TGCGCCAGCAGCCCCGACGGGACACAGAGCTCCTATAATTCACCCCTCCACTTT
V: TRBV30; size: -; D: TRBD2; J: TRBJ2-5; CDR3: CAWSGKTSGQETQYF; DNA: TGTGCCTGGAGTGGCAAGACTAGCGGCCAAGAGACCCAGTACTTC
V: TRBV7-2; size: few; D: TRBD2; J: TRBJ2-7; CDR3: CASSLSGTRSYEQYF; DNA: TGTGCCAGCAGCCTTAGCGGGACCCGCTCCTACGAGCAGTACTTC
V: TRBV25-1; size: -; D: TRBD2; J: TRBJ2-1; CDR3: CASSAAGGRQFF; DNA: TGTGCCAGCAGTGCGGCGGGGGGGCGTCAGTTCTTC
V: TRBV29-1; size: few; D: TRBD2; J: TRBJ2-1; CDR3: CSVGLAGNNEQFF; DNA: TGCAGCGTTGGACTAGCGGGAAACAATGAGCAGTTCTTC
V: TRBV6-5; size: few; D: -; J: TRBJ1-4; CDR3: CASSNEVEKLFF; DNA: TGTGCCAGCAGCAACGAGGTGGAAAAACTGTTTTTT
V: TRBV30; size: few; D: TRBD1; J: TRBJ1-3; CDR3: CAWSETGAGNTIYF; DNA: TGTGCCTGGAGTGAGACAGGGGCGGGAAACACCATATATTTT
V: TRBV30; size: few; D: TRBD2; J: TRBJ2-3; CDR3: CAWRLAGGPGTQYF; DNA: TGTGCCTGGAGGCTAGCGGGGGGGCCAGGAACGCAGTATTTT
V: TRBV28; size: -; D: TRBD1; J: TRBJ2-2; CDR3: CASSPPGQGNTGELFF; DNA: TGTGCCAGCAGTCCTCCGGGACAGGGCAACACCGGGGAGCTGTTTTTT
V: TRBV15; size: -; D: TRBD1; J: TRBJ2-6; CDR3: CATSKSRDRALQFISGANVLTF; DNA: TGTGCCACCAGCAAGTCTAGGGACAGGGCTCTCCAGTTTATCTCTGGGGCCAACGTCCTGACTTTC
V: TRBV7-7; size: -; D: TRBD2; J: TRBJ2-1; CDR3: CASSTSGRYNEQFF; DNA: TGTGCCAGCAGCACTAGCGGTCGTTACAATGAGCAGTTCTTC
V: TRBV21-1; size: -; D: -; J: TRBJ2-1; CDR3: CASRRTSGTNEQFF; DNA: TGTGCCAGCAGGAGGACTAGCGGGACCAATGAGCAGTTCTTC